The 26 T cell receptor beta chains below come from one sample, sequenced in a study of T cell responses to AZD1222 COVID-19 vaccine. Sequencing used immunoSEQ multiplex PCR; TCRdb keeps in-frame clones, though not all of them. The sample yields 200,000 or so clones, approximately 90% seen once. The input for sequencing was peripheral blood, taken on day 0 of AZD1222 vaccination. The source of these receptors is an adult in good health.

This clone appeared a single time. The chain employs TRBV4-3 and TRBJ2-7; 12 bases fit TRBD2. V lost 0 bases, J lost 7 bases, and 10 bases stayed unmatched. In germline, CDR1 is LGHNA, CDR2 YSLEER. This CDR3 is 17 amino acids long. CDR3 in DNA: TGCGCCAGCAGCCAAGATCTGGGGCTAGCGGGAGGGCGGGAGCAGTACTTC. Its protein product is CASSQDLGLAGGREQYF.

This chain links TRBV30 with TRBJ1-6; D remains unclear. The CDR3 runs to 15 residues. V was trimmed by 0 bases and J by 12 bases, leaving 18 bases between them. CDR1 and CDR2 from the germline V gene are GTSNPN and SVGIG (reference sequence). The CDR3 is CAWSVRGKSLIPLHF. The CDR3 coding sequence is TGTGCCTGGAGTGTACGGGGAAAATCCCTAATACCCCTCCACTTT.

The chain has TRBV5-1 and TRBJ2-5; 8 positions match TRBD2. The length of the CDR3 is 17 residues. The germline V gene encodes CDR1 SGHRS and CDR2 YFSETQ. J lost 1 base, V lost 2 bases, and 10 bases had no gene match. Here the CDR3 DNA reads TGCGCCAGCAGCTTTATGGCGGGGGGCCGCCTCCAAGAGACCCAGTACTTC. Protein: CASSFMAGGRLQETQYF.

The J gene is TRBJ1-5, the V gene TRBV18; 8 bases match TRBD1. V shed 3 bases, J shed 7 bases, and the junction held 5 bases outside the gene matches. The CDR3 contains 14 residues. The germline CDR1 and CDR2 sequences are KGHSH and LQKENI. CDR3 residues: CASSPGQGRQPQHF. In nucleotides, the CDR3 is TGTGCCAGCTCACCTGGACAGGGTCGACAGCCCCAGCATTTT.

The chain is built from TRBV5-4 and TRBJ2-2; D may correspond to TRBD1 or TRBD2 (5 bases each). The CDR3 totals 16 residues. Germline V lookup: CDR1 SGHNT, CDR2 YYREEE (reference sequence). The V gene lost 2 bases and the J gene lost 7 bases, with 18 bases spanning the gap. As DNA, the CDR3 is TGTGCCAGCAGCTTACCTTCCCCCGGGGCCCACGGGGAGCTGTTTTTT. It codes for CASSLPSPGAHGELFF.

The CDR3: CASSVVNRRDEQFF. The CDR3 DNA follows: TGTGCCAGCAGTGTTGTAAACAGGCGGGATGAGCAGTTCTTC. This rearrangement joins TRBV2 to TRBJ2-1; D possibly uses TRBD1 or TRBD2 (5 bases each). Germline V lookup: CDR1 SNHLY, CDR2 FYNNEI. The germline V and J ends were trimmed by 4 bases and 8 bases, with 15 bases remaining between them. The CDR3 runs to 14 residues.

This clone has ten or more counts. The rearrangement joins TRBV19 to TRBJ2-2; perhaps TRBD2 as D (6 bases). V was shortened by 7 bases and J by 6 bases, with 9 bases between the two germline ends. CDR1 is LNHDA, CDR2 SQIVND, per germline (reference sequence). The CDR3 length is 12 residues. This CDR3 reads CASTPSAGELFF. The CDR3 nucleotides read TGTGCCAGTACCCCTAGCGCCGGGGAGCTGTTTTTT.

The CDR3 protein is CSASNAASGRGGTDTQYF. In nucleotides, the CDR3 is TGCAGTGCTAGTAACGCGGCTAGCGGGAGAGGGGGAACAGATACGCAGTATTTT. The chain uses TRBV20-1 and TRBJ2-3; 10 bases agree with TRBD2. Germline CDR1 and CDR2: DFQATT and SNEGSKA (reference sequence). V lost 3 bases to trimming and J lost 3 bases; unmatched junction nucleotides: 15. The CDR3 is 18 residues long.

The chain combines TRBV4-1 with TRBJ2-3; TRBD2 matches 7 bases. Germline-derived CDR1 and CDR2 are MGHRA and YSYEKL. The V and J ends lost 4 bases and 3 bases, in that order; junction bases with no gene match: 10. The CDR3 spans 16 residues. The CDR3 DNA is TGCGCCAGCAGCCGAGCAACCGGGGGAGGGACAGATACGCAGTATTTT. It translates to CASSRATGGGTDTQYF.

This sequence joins TRBV11-2 and TRBJ1-4; maybe TRBD1 (6 bases). Trimming took off 4 bases at V and 4 bases at J, with 16 bases between the two ends. CDR1 and CDR2 (germline): SGHAT, FQNNGV. The CDR3 sequence is 16 residues long. Written as DNA, the CDR3 is TGTGCCAGCAGCTCCAGCGGGGGCAGGGGTAATGAAAAACTGTTTTTT. Amino acids: CASSSSGGRGNEKLFF.

The chain carries TRBV19 and TRBJ1-5; TRBD1 aligns across 9 bases. The germline gives CDR1 LNHDA, CDR2 SQIVND (reference sequence). V lost 5 bases, J lost 4 bases, and 9 bases stayed unmatched. This CDR3 has 16 amino acids. This CDR3 reads CASSPTLGQGNQPQHF. The CDR3 DNA reads as TGTGCCAGTAGTCCTACCCTGGGACAGGGAAATCAGCCCCAGCATTTT.

This chain joins TRBV6-1 and TRBJ1-5; D remains unclear. Germline loops: CDR1 MNHNS, CDR2 SASEGT. V dropped 1 base and J dropped 0 bases, with 4 bases sitting between them. This CDR3 comprises 14 residues. The CDR3, as DNA: TGTGCCAGCAGTGAAGGACATAGCAATCAGCCCCAGCATTTT. Protein sequence: CASSEGHSNQPQHF.

The gene calls are TRBV10-3 and TRBJ2-2; TRBD2 aligns across 8 bases. Germline assignment: CDR1 ENHRY and CDR2 SYGVKD. The length of the CDR3 is 13 residues. CDR3 nucleotides: TGTGCGTCGTCGTCTAGCGGGCCCGGGGAGCTGTTTTTT. This gives the protein CASSSSGPGELFF.

The chain recombines TRBV5-6 with TRBJ2-1; 8 bases are shared with TRBD1. The ends lost 6 bases at V and 6 bases at J; junction bases unmatched: 5. The CDR3 runs 13 residues. The V gene's germline CDR1 is SGHDT and CDR2 YYEEEE. CDR3 loop: CASKGQGANEQFF. The CDR3 nucleotides read TGTGCCAGCAAGGGGCAGGGGGCCAATGAGCAGTTCTTC.

This clone turned up a few times. The chain uses TRBV19 and TRBJ2-2; D gene unclear. V was pared by 7 bases and J by 0 bases, with 9 bases between. Germline-derived CDR1 and CDR2 are LNHDA and SQIVND (reference sequence). The CDR3 contains 14 residues. CDR3 amino acids: CASKAVTNTGELFF. CDR3 DNA: TGTGCCAGTAAGGCGGTAACGAACACCGGGGAGCTGTTTTTT.

The chain uses TRBV6-2 or TRBV6-3 and TRBJ2-5; no firm D call. CDR3 length: 14 amino acids. Germline V gives CDR1 MNHEY, CDR2 SVGEGT. V shed 6 bases and J shed 0 bases, with 11 bases lying between them. CDR3 protein: CASSNDLYQETQYF. DNA for the CDR3: TGTGCCAGCAGCAATGACCTTTACCAAGAGACCCAGTACTTC.

J is TRBJ2-6 and V is TRBV19; no clear D. The CDR3 length is 16 residues. From germline, CDR1 is LNHDA and CDR2 SQIVND (reference sequence). V lost 7 bases, J lost 0 bases, and 13 bases lay in between. The CDR3 protein is CASTGIYSSGANVLTF. The CDR3 DNA reads as TGTGCCAGTACGGGCATCTACAGCTCTGGGGCCAACGTCCTGACTTTC.

The rearrangement joins TRBV18 to TRBJ2-2; no clear D gene. V gave up 1 base and J gave up 0 bases, with 6 bases separating them. The CDR3 contains 15 residues. Germline CDR1 is KGHSH and CDR2 is LQKENI. CDR3 in DNA: TGTGCCAGCTCACCACTCACCTCGAACACCGGGGAGCTGTTTTTT. It yields the protein CASSPLTSNTGELFF.

Only a few counts were recorded for this clone. The chain links TRBV10-1 to TRBJ1-5; D may be TRBD1 (5 bases). Germline loops: CDR1 WNHNN, CDR2 SYGVQD (reference sequence). V was cut by 0 bases and J by 6 bases, with 6 bases left in between. There are 13 residues in the CDR3. The CDR3 region has the DNA TGCGCCAGCAGTGAGTCGGGGGTTCAGCCCCAGCATTTT. Translating gives CASSESGVQPQHF.

The chain combines TRBV5-5 with TRBJ2-7, with TRBD2 as a possible D gene (6 bases). The V gene lost 4 bases and the J gene lost 1 base, with 12 bases spanning the gap. CDR1 is SGHKS, CDR2 YYEKEE, per germline (reference sequence). The CDR3 length is 14 residues. CDR3 sequence: CASSLWGVSYEQYF. The CDR3 bases are TGTGCCAGCAGCCTCTGGGGGGTTTCCTACGAGCAGTACTTC. The whole variable domain, remainder taken from reference TRBV5-5 and TRBJ2-7, is DAGVTQSPTHLIKTRGQQVTLRCSPISGHKSVSWYQQVLGQGPQFIFQYYEKEERGRGNFPDRFSARQFPNYSSELNVNALLLGDSALYLCASSLWGVSYEQYFGPGTRLTVT.

This chain links TRBV24-1 with TRBJ2-7, with a tentative D call TRBD1 (5 bases). V lost 3 bases to trimming and J lost 6 bases, with 14 bases between them. The CDR3 consists of 14 residues. Germline CDR1 reads KGHDR; CDR2 reads SFDVKD. The CDR3 DNA sequence: TGTGCCACCAGTGATACCACAGGCTTGGGCGAGCAGTACTTC. Its translation is CATSDTTGLGEQYF.

The CDR3 DNA reads as TGTGCCACCAGACCGACGGGCACGACAACCGTCGGGAACACCGGGGAGCTGTTTTTT. Amino acid sequence: CATRPTGTTTVGNTGELFF. This chain joins TRBV15 and TRBJ2-2, with no clear D. Germline-derived CDR1 and CDR2 are LNHNV and YYDKDF (reference sequence). The V and J ends lost 6 bases and 1 base respectively, with 24 bases between them. The CDR3 has 19 residues.

The genes are TRBV10-3 and TRBJ1-1; 10 nucleotides agree with TRBD1. This CDR3 contains 17 residues. The trim removed 6 bases at V and 1 base at J, leaving 11 bases unmatched. The germline V gene encodes CDR1 ENHRY and CDR2 SYGVKD. CDR3 amino acids: CAISGTWDRGRNTEAFF. DNA for the CDR3: TGTGCCATCAGCGGAACTTGGGACAGGGGAAGGAACACTGAAGCTTTCTTT.

The chain has TRBV30 and TRBJ1-4, with D possibly TRBD1 on 6 matching bases. CDR1 is GTSNPN, CDR2 SVGIG, per germline (reference sequence). This CDR3 has 13 residues. The CDR3 is CAGGRQQAEKLFF. CDR3 in DNA: TGTGCAGGGGGGAGGCAGCAAGCTGAAAAACTGTTTTTT.

The genes are TRBV12-5 and TRBJ2-1; the match to TRBD1 covers 7 bases. Germline CDR1 LGHNT, CDR2 FRNRAP. The ends lost 7 bases at V and 6 bases at J; junction bases unmatched: 9. The CDR3 loop spans 14 amino acids. The DNA for the CDR3 is TGTGCTAGTGCCTCGGACAGGCTCGCCAATGAGCAGTTCTTC. It is translated as CASASDRLANEQFF.

The V gene is TRBV28, the J gene TRBJ1-5; D is uncertain. CDR1 MDHEN and CDR2 SYDVKM come from the germline V gene. V lost 3 bases and J lost 0, with 9 bases in between. The CDR3 totals 15 residues. The CDR3 sequence is CASSFPKTSNQPQHF. The DNA for the CDR3 is TGTGCCAGCAGTTTCCCCAAGACTAGCAATCAGCCCCAGCATTTT.